This is a list of T cell receptor beta chains from one sample in a study of shared clonotypes between healthy human individuals. Some clones are missing from TCRdb's copy, which holds only in-frame ones; the method was immunoSEQ multiplex PCR. The sample holds more than 2 million clones; approximately 96% are singletons and the top ten take more than 0.1%. Sequences were obtained from naive CD4+ T cells sorted from blood. Receptor source: a man between 18 and 35 years old in good health. Both conserved end residues are trimmed from each CDR3. D genes are given only for firm matches.

J gene	V gene	D gene	CDR3 protein
TRBJ1-5	TRBV2	-	ASSRTSRDPVYGNQPQH
TRBJ2-7	TRBV2	-	ASMMGASGLPGY
TRBJ1-3	TRBV9	-	ASSVTSRTDSGNTIY
TRBJ2-1	TRBV5-1	-	ASSPTEGLNNEQF
TRBJ2-7	TRBV2	TRBD2	ASSENTSGTYEQY
TRBJ2-3	TRBV5-1	TRBD2	ASSLRTSGGSSTDTQY
TRBJ1-3	TRBV10-3	-	AISGISGNTIY
TRBJ2-3	TRBV5-1	-	ASSIGPGTYSDTQY
TRBJ2-3	TRBV5-1	-	ASREESTDTQY
TRBJ1-5	TRBV6-1	TRBD1	ASRLTGGNQPQH
TRBJ1-1	TRBV5-4	-	ASSSPRGDYTEAF
TRBJ1-2	TRBV5-1	TRBD1	ASSSAGTGRGYT
TRBJ2-7	TRBV30	-	AWSIGRDHEQY
TRBJ2-7	TRBV9	-	ANLGHPIYEQY
TRBJ1-5	TRBV19	-	ASSIWGDSNQPQH
TRBJ2-5	TRBV19	-	ASSMGGGGETQY
TRBJ2-2	TRBV9	-	ASSVPGTNTGELF
TRBJ1-6	TRBV5-8	TRBD1	ASSPWTGTNSPLH
TRBJ1-2	TRBV6-5	-	ASSFSRNYGYT
TRBJ2-3	TRBV10-1	-	ASSESGQLNTDTQY
TRBJ1-5	TRBV7-8	-	ASSLMSGNSNQPQH
TRBJ1-1	TRBV5-1	-	ASSLGAVNTEAF
TRBJ2-3	TRBV11-3	-	ASSLVVTDTQY
TRBJ2-1	TRBV15	TRBD2	ATSRDVGTSYNEQF
TRBJ2-3	TRBV10-1	-	ASTGDTDTQY
TRBJ2-7	TRBV18	TRBD2	ASSPLAGSAGEQY
TRBJ1-5	TRBV18	TRBD1	ASSSDRGNQPQH
TRBJ1-5	TRBV18	TRBD1	ASSEQGASNQPQH
TRBJ1-1	TRBV11-2	-	ASRERFRVNTEAF
TRBJ2-3	TRBV6-5	-	ASSLKDTQY
TRBJ1-2	TRBV10-3	-	AIKEHVGYGYT
TRBJ1-5	TRBV28	-	ASSLGPGNQPQH
TRBJ1-5	TRBV10-3	-	AIRGDSNQPQH
TRBJ1-1	TRBV20-1	-	SARMAEAF
TRBJ2-5	TRBV18	TRBD1	ASSPFGTGGPQETQY
TRBJ1-1	TRBV6-5	TRBD1	ASSLAGGFGTEAF
TRBJ2-3	TRBV27	-	ASSSTDTQY
TRBJ2-4	TRBV4-3	-	ASSQDRSTNDIQY
TRBJ2-7	TRBV18	TRBD1	ASSPGTGATYEQY
TRBJ1-4	TRBV7-9	TRBD1	ASSPTQGDNEKLF
TRBJ1-2	TRBV18	-	ASSPLGSGYGYT
TRBJ2-1	TRBV7-9	TRBD2	ASSFPSGRAGNEQF
TRBJ2-5	TRBV11-2	TRBD1	ASSLDRGETQY
TRBJ2-3	TRBV10-2	-	ASSESIFNQYLNTQY
TRBJ2-7	TRBV6-5	TRBD1	ASSYSGQGASYEQY
TRBJ1-5	TRBV5-1	TRBD1	ASSLVPGGQPQH
TRBJ2-7	TRBV10-1	-	ASSGGDRGSYEQY
TRBJ2-1	TRBV5-4	TRBD2	ASSLVTTSGRYEQF
TRBJ2-5	TRBV7-7	TRBD1	ASSPQGARETQY
TRBJ2-4	TRBV5-3	-	ARRSDTLAKNIQY
TRBJ2-3	TRBV27	TRBD1	ASSPDRGRTDTQY
TRBJ1-1	TRBV30	-	AWSVGGNTEAF
TRBJ2-7	TRBV2	TRBD1	ASSTRTGPSEQY
TRBJ2-7	TRBV18	TRBD1	ASSQGQGPYEQY
TRBJ2-6	TRBV11-3	-	ASSPPVNVLT
TRBJ1-5	TRBV5-1	TRBD1	ASSLGPNGTGDRTNSNQPQH